The 15 T cell receptor beta chains below come from one sample, sequenced in a study of blood T cell repertoires in COVID-19. Measured with immunoSEQ multiplex PCR; TCRdb has only the in-frame clones, and not every one. The data hold approximately 150,000 clones, with 70% to 90% observed a single time. Sequenced material: peripheral blood. Receptors were obtained from a woman of 80 years or more with COVID-19, enrolled during active disease.

The gene calls are TRBV6-5 and TRBJ2-7, with 9 nucleotides matching TRBD2. The CDR3 loop spans 15 amino acids. V gave up 6 bases and J gave up 4 bases; unmatched junction bases: 10. Germline loops: CDR1 MNHEY, CDR2 SVGAGI. The CDR3 here is CASSPPAGGRYEQYF. The CDR3 DNA reads as TGTGCCAGCAGCCCACCTGCGGGGGGGCGGTACGAGCAGTACTTC.

This clone was seen only a few times. This rearrangement joins TRBV9 to TRBJ1-4, with 9 bases matching TRBD1. J lost 2 bases, V lost 0 bases, and 5 bases had no gene match. CDR3 length: 17 amino acids. Germline CDR1 and CDR2: SGDLS and YYNGEE. In DNA, the CDR3 is TGTGCCAGCAGCGTAGGCCTACAGGGGGCGACTAATGAAAAACTGTTTTTT. It codes for CASSVGLQGATNEKLFF.

This clone has at least ten counts. The CDR3 loop is CATSRDNTGGEQYF. The CDR3 DNA reads as TGTGCCACCAGCAGAGATAACACAGGGGGTGAGCAGTACTTC. The J gene is TRBJ2-7, the V gene TRBV15; 8 bases map to TRBD1. This CDR3 spans 14 amino acids. The junction had 5 bases not matched to a gene; V was cut back by 0 bases and J by 7 bases. CDR1 LNHNV and CDR2 YYDKDF come from the germline V gene (reference sequence).

V is TRBV6-1 and J is TRBJ2-3; D gene unclear. CDR1 and CDR2 (germline): MNHNS, SASEGT. The CDR3 is 15 amino acids. Trimming took off 2 bases at V and 4 bases at J, with 13 bases between the two ends. This CDR3 is CASSERPSRPDTQYF. CDR3 DNA sequence: TGTGCCAGCAGTGAAAGGCCGTCCAGGCCAGATACGCAGTATTTT.

The rearrangement joins TRBV2 to TRBJ1-3, with D perhaps TRBD1 (5 bases). V dropped 10 bases and J dropped 1 base, with 17 bases sitting between them. CDR1 is SNHLY and CDR2 is FYNNEI in the germline V gene. The CDR3 covers 15 residues. The CDR3 nucleotides read TGTGCCACGTCGGGGGAGGGGCTATCTGGAAACACCATATATTTT. Its protein is CATSGEGLSGNTIYF. Drawing the rest from reference TRBV2 and TRBJ1-3, the complete variable domain is EPEVTQTPSHQVTQMGQEVILRCVPISNHLYFYWYRQILGQKVEFLVSFYNNEISEKSEIFDDQFSVERPDGSNFTLKIRSTKLEDSAMYFCATSGEGLSGNTIYFGEGSWLTVV.

This chain uses TRBV18 with TRBJ1-5; 7 nucleotides match TRBD1. Germline CDR1 is KGHSH and CDR2 is LQKENI. CDR3 length: 15 residues. Trimming at V came to 3 bases and at J to 7 bases, leaving 9 bases not matched to a gene. This CDR3 reads CASSPSQGSMQPQHF. Written as DNA, the CDR3 is TGTGCCAGCTCACCGTCACAGGGGTCGATGCAGCCCCAGCATTTT.

Here the CDR3 reads CASSGSPRGLQFF. Here the CDR3 DNA reads TGTGCCAGCAGCGGTTCCCCGCGGGGTTTGCAGTTCTTC. The V and J genes are TRBV2 and TRBJ2-1; weak D call: TRBD2 (6 bases). CDR3 length equals 13 residues. Germline CDR1 reads SNHLY; CDR2 reads FYNNEI. V was pared by 6 bases and J by 12 bases, with 18 bases between.

This rearrangement joins TRBV12-3 or TRBV12-4 to TRBJ1-1; D unresolved. The CDR3 length is 13 residues. V was clipped by 5 bases and J by 1 base, with 8 bases between them. This CDR3 is CASSRSRNTEAFF. CDR3 in DNA: TGTGCCAGCAGTCGGAGTAGGAACACTGAAGCTTTCTTT.

The V gene is TRBV5-4, the J gene TRBJ1-1, with a possible D match to TRBD1 (6 bases). Trimming removed 0 bases at V and 0 bases at J, with 15 bases between. The germline CDR1 and CDR2 sequences are SGHNT and YYREEE (reference sequence). CDR3 length: 17 residues. The CDR3 loop reads CASSLGGGALMNTEAFF. For the CDR3, the DNA is TGTGCCAGCAGCTTGGGTGGGGGGGCCCTAATGAACACTGAAGCTTTCTTT. Full variable domain (rest looked up from reference TRBV5-4 and TRBJ1-1): ETGVTQSPTHLIKTRGQQVTLRCSSQSGHNTVSWYQQALGQGPQFIFQYYREEENGRGNFPPRFSGLQFPNYSSELNVNALELDDSALYLCASSLGGGALMNTEAFFGQGTRLTVV.

The table lists this clone with a few counts. The chain employs TRBV11-2 and TRBJ2-7; possible D gene TRBD1, 5 bases. CDR3 length equals 11 residues. V lost 4 bases and J 6 bases, leaving 7 bases between the germline ends. Germline CDR1 SGHAT, CDR2 FQNNGV. Here the CDR3 reads CASSWGREQYF. The CDR3 nucleotides read TGTGCCAGCAGCTGGGGCCGCGAGCAGTACTTC.

V is TRBV3-1 (or the pseudogene TRBV3-2) and J is TRBJ2-7, with D tentatively TRBD2 (5 bases). CDR1 is LGHDT, CDR2 YNNKEL, per germline (reference sequence). Trimming took 3 bases from V and 6 from J, leaving 9 bases between them. This CDR3 comprises 12 residues. This CDR3 is CASSQGAGEQYF. The DNA for the CDR3 is TGTGCCAGCAGCCAGGGCGCGGGCGAGCAGTACTTC.

This clone was detected once. The gene calls are TRBV2 and TRBJ2-3; D not resolved. Germline assignment: CDR1 SNHLY and CDR2 FYNNEI. There are 12 residues in the CDR3. The V gene lost 7 bases and the J gene lost 4 bases, with 9 bases spanning the gap. The CDR3 sequence: CASKLVADTQYF. CDR3 DNA: TGTGCCAGCAAATTGGTAGCAGATACGCAGTATTTT. Supplemented by reference TRBV2 and TRBJ2-3, the full variable domain reads EPEVTQTPSHQVTQMGQEVILRCVPISNHLYFYWYRQILGQKVEFLVSFYNNEISEKSEIFDDQFSVERPDGSNFTLKIRSTKLEDSAMYFCASKLVADTQYFGPGTRLTVL.

The rearrangement joins TRBV3-1 (or the pseudogene TRBV3-2) to TRBJ2-2; D gene uncertain. The CDR3 has 14 amino acids. Trimming removed 4 bases from V and 5 bases from J, with 11 bases in between. Germline V gives CDR1 LGHDT, CDR2 YNNKEL (reference sequence). DNA for the CDR3: TGTGCCAGCAGCCCTCCCATAGCTACCGGGGAGCTGTTTTTT. The encoded protein is CASSPPIATGELFF.

The genes are TRBV4-2 and TRBJ1-5; D is uncertain. Germline CDR1 reads LGHNA; CDR2 reads YNFKEQ. The V and J ends lost 0 bases and 7 bases respectively, with 7 bases between them. The CDR3 loop spans 13 amino acids. The CDR3 loop is CASSQDDGQPQHF. The DNA of the CDR3 is TGTGCCAGCAGCCAAGATGATGGCCAGCCCCAGCATTTT.

The chain links TRBV11-2 to TRBJ2-5; 7 nucleotides agree with TRBD1. Per germline, CDR1 SGHAT and CDR2 FQNNGV. Trimming cost V 4 bases and J 1 base; bases outside gene matches: 6. The CDR3 runs to 15 residues. The CDR3 bases are TGTGCCAGCAGCTCCAGACAGGGCATCCAAGAGACCCAGTACTTC. Protein sequence: CASSSRQGIQETQYF. The full variable domain, rest sourced from reference TRBV11-2 and TRBJ2-5, is EAGVAQSPRYKIIEKRQSVAFWCNPISGHATLYWYQQILGQGPKLLIQFQNNGVVDDSQLPKDRFSAERLKGVDSTLKIQPAKLEDSAVYLCASSSRQGIQETQYFGPGTRLLVL.